This T cell receptor beta chain was documented in a study of blood T cell repertoires in COVID-19. TCRdb keeps only in-frame clones here, not all; method: immunoSEQ multiplex PCR. This table holds around 55,000 clones, about 90% found once. The CDR3 consists of 13 residues. V lost 3 bases and J 8 bases, leaving 11 bases between the germline ends. Germline values: CDR1 MGHRA, CDR2 YSYEKL. The sequence came from a man aged 55 to 70 with acute or convalescent COVID-19. The source material was peripheral blood. The rearrangement joins TRBV4-1 to TRBJ2-1; TRBD2 is a possible D gene (5 bases). CDR3 residues: CASSQLLVDEQFF. The CDR3 DNA reads TGCGCCAGCAGCCAGCTACTAGTAGATGAGCAGTTCTTC.